This T cell receptor beta chain was sequenced for a study of immune evolution from preneoplasia to lung adenocarcinoma. A note on this clone: As yet, its antigen is unknown.

TCRdb keeps only in-frame clones here, not all; method: immunoSEQ multiplex PCR. The sample includes 20,000 to 25,000 clones, less than 80% of them seen just once. Whole-study results and caveats: Normal lung had highest clonality; later lesions appeared denser, more diverse. Top clone share appeared to fall from AAH through AIS, MIA, adenocarcinoma.

This CDR3 comprises 14 residues. CDR1 is LNHNV, CDR2 YYDKDF, per germline (reference sequence). V lost 2 bases and J 3 bases, leaving 11 bases between the germline ends. V usage is TRBV15 and J usage is TRBJ2-7; tentatively, D is TRBD2 (5 bases). Sequenced material: FFPE invasive lung adenocarcinoma tissue. The source of this sequence is a person aged 55-75 years with lung adenocarcinoma. CDR3 sequence reads: CATSRKGVSYEQYF. The CDR3 region has the DNA TGTGCCACCAGCAGAAAGGGAGTAAGCTACGAGCAGTACTTC. Combining the CDR3 with reference TRBV15 and TRBJ2-7 gives the whole variable domain DAMVIQNPRYQVTQFGKPVTLSCSQTLNHNVMYWYQQKSSQAPKLLFHYYDKDFNNEADTPDNFQSRRPNTSFCFLDIRSPGLGDTAMYLCATSRKGVSYEQYFGPGTRLTVT.